Below, 20 T cell receptor beta chains from the same sample are listed, as sequenced in a study of CD8 T cells in Susac syndrome. The RNA, roughly 0.5 to 1 ug, was put through reverse transcription using random hexamers. TCRdb called the immunoSEQ multiplex PCR reads again in MiXCR, with one record for every CDR3 protein. This table has roughly 120,000 distinct CDR3 sequences, around 94% appearing once. The specimen was CD4+ T cells from PBMCs. These receptors were obtained from a human donor in good health.

This rearrangement joins TRBV7-8 to TRBJ1-5; D gene ambiguous. V lost 5 bases and J 7 bases, leaving 18 bases between the germline ends. Germline CDR1 reads SGHVS; CDR2 reads FQNEAQ. The CDR3 runs to 15 residues. The CDR3 sequence is CASSAPRGVHQPQHF. CDR3 coding DNA: TGTGCCAGCAGCGCCCCCCGGGGAGTCCACCAGCCCCAGCATTTT.

The J gene is TRBJ1-4, the V gene TRBV6-2 or TRBV6-3, with D possibly matching TRBD1 (6 bases). The CDR3 is 18 residues long. V shed 2 bases and J shed 0 bases, with 16 bases lying between them. Germline CDR1 reads MNHEY; CDR2 reads SVGEGT. CDR3 in DNA: TGTGCCAGCAGTTACACCCGGACAGCCAGTGCAACTAATGAAAAACTGTTTTTT. Amino acids: CASSYTRTASATNEKLFF.

V is TRBV6-2 or TRBV6-3 and J is TRBJ1-1; D not resolved. The length of the CDR3 is 16 residues. Germline values: CDR1 MNHEY, CDR2 SVGEGT. V lost 5 bases to trimming and J lost 1 base, with 17 bases between them. The CDR3 here is CASSPTSAAENTEAFF. The CDR3 bases are TGTGCCAGCAGTCCTACCTCGGCCGCGGAGAACACTGAAGCTTTCTTT.

DNA of the CDR3: TGTGCCACCATCCCAACGGGAGGGGTGTACAATGAGCAGTTCTTC. Encoded protein: CATIPTGGVYNEQFF. The chain links TRBV24-1 to TRBJ2-1, with 8 bases identical to TRBD2. V trimming: 8 bases; J trimming: 4 bases; junction bases outside the gene matches: 9. Germline V gene data show CDR1 as KGHDR and CDR2 as SFDVKD. The length of the CDR3 is 15 residues.

The genes are TRBV29-1 and TRBJ1-2; no clear D gene. The CDR3 has 12 amino acids. The germline V and J ends were trimmed by 7 bases and 4 bases, with 13 bases remaining between them. Germline CDR1 is SQVTM and CDR2 is ANQGSEA. CDR3 nucleotide sequence: TGCAGCGCTACCAAGGGCCCCTATGGCTACACCTTC. Its protein is CSATKGPYGYTF.

The rearrangement uses TRBV6-2 or TRBV6-3 and TRBJ2-3, with unresolved D. With 11 bases removed from V and 6 bases from J, the gap between germline ends came to 6 bases. The CDR3 totals 9 residues. CDR1 is MNHEY, CDR2 SVGEGT, per germline. The CDR3 coding sequence is TGTGCCTCCGGGGATACGCAGTATTTT. Translating it yields CASGDTQYF.

The chain employs TRBV7-2 and TRBJ2-7; D is unresolved. Trimming stripped 0 bases from V and 3 bases from J, with 6 bases between. From germline, CDR1 is SGHTA and CDR2 FQGNSA. The CDR3 is 13 residues long. The CDR3 DNA reads TGTGCCAGCAGCTTAGCATCCTTCTACGAGCAGTACTTC. This sequence encodes CASSLASFYEQYF. The full variable domain, its missing parts supplied by reference TRBV7-2 and TRBJ2-7, is GAGVSQSPSNKVTEKGKDVELRCDPISGHTALYWYRQSLGQGLEFLIYFQGNSAPDKSGLPSDRFSAERTGGSVSTLTIQRTQQEDSAVYLCASSLASFYEQYFGPGTRLTVT.

The V and J genes are TRBV6-5 and TRBJ1-5; no clear D. The V and J ends lost 6 bases and 0 bases respectively, with 9 bases between them. Germline CDR1 reads MNHEY; CDR2 reads SVGAGI. The CDR3 totals 14 residues. The CDR3 here is CASRRGYSNQPQHF. The CDR3 nucleotides read TGTGCCAGCAGGCGGGGTTATAGCAATCAGCCCCAGCATTTT.

This clonotype has just one count. This chain uses TRBV7-2 with TRBJ2-1; 10 positions match TRBD2. J was trimmed by 2 bases and V by 5 bases; bases with no gene match: 6. The CDR3 length is 16 residues. From germline, CDR1 is SGHTA and CDR2 FQGNSA. The CDR3 sequence is CASSPGLAATYNEQFF. DNA for the CDR3: TGTGCCAGCAGCCCCGGACTAGCGGCTACCTACAATGAGCAGTTCTTC.

The rearrangement links TRBV3-1 to TRBJ1-1; 9 bases map to TRBD1. Germline V gene data show CDR1 as LGHDT and CDR2 as YNNKEL (reference sequence). This CDR3 has 13 amino acids. Trimming cost V 6 bases and J 4 bases; bases outside gene matches: 3. The CDR3 loop reads CASRQGAGTEAFF. CDR3 bases: TGTGCCAGCAGACAGGGGGCTGGCACTGAAGCTTTCTTT.

V gene TRBV25-1 combines with J gene TRBJ2-5; D gene unclear. CDR3 size: 14 residues. V was clipped by 4 bases and J by 5 bases, with 14 bases between them. CDR1 MGHDK and CDR2 SYGVNS come from the germline V gene. CDR3 DNA: TGTGCCAGCAGTGCCACGGGCCTGAGGGAGACCCAGTACTTC. This encodes CASSATGLRETQYF.

This chain joins TRBV4-3 and TRBJ1-1; the match to TRBD1 covers 7 bases. CDR1 is LGHNA and CDR2 is YSLEER in the germline V gene. V lost 0 bases to trimming and J lost 10 bases; unmatched junction nucleotides: 5. The CDR3 totals 13 residues. The DNA of the CDR3 is TGCGCCAGCAGCCAAGATCGAAGGGGGCGAGCTTTCTTT. As protein: CASSQDRRGRAFF.

The chain is built from TRBV2 and TRBJ2-5; D ambiguous. In germline, CDR1 is SNHLY, CDR2 FYNNEI. Trimming removed 8 bases at V and 2 bases at J, with 15 bases between. The CDR3 extends over 14 amino acids. CDR3: CASGRAGIQETQYF. The DNA of the CDR3 is TGTGCCAGCGGAAGAGCTGGAATACAAGAGACCCAGTACTTC.

The chain recombines TRBV25-1 with TRBJ1-3; D uncertain. CDR3 length: 14 residues. V was pared by 6 bases and J by 0 bases, with 9 bases between. Per the germline V gene, CDR1 is MGHDK and CDR2 is SYGVNS. The CDR3 nucleotides are TGTGCCAGCAGCGAGATACACTCTGGAAACACCATATATTTT. Amino acid sequence: CASSEIHSGNTIYF.

The V call is TRBV6-2 or TRBV6-3, the J call TRBJ2-1; 14 bases fit TRBD2. The CDR3 runs 15 residues. The V gene's germline CDR1 is MNHEY and CDR2 SVGEGT. V lost 4 bases and J lost 8; bases outside the gene matches: 4. CDR3 in amino acids: CASSWGTSGSDEQFF. CDR3 nucleotides: TGTGCCAGCAGTTGGGGGACTAGCGGGAGCGATGAGCAGTTCTTC.

This sequence joins TRBV6-5 and TRBJ1-5; D remains unclear. This CDR3 contains 13 residues. Trimming cost V 2 bases and J 2 bases, with 4 bases left between them. CDR1 and CDR2 (germline): MNHEY, SVGAGI. Here the CDR3 reads CASSYQGNQPQHF. The CDR3 region has the DNA TGTGCCAGCAGTTACCAGGGCAATCAGCCCCAGCATTTT.

V usage is TRBV6-5 and J usage is TRBJ2-7; TRBD2 might be the D (6 bases). CDR3 length equals 17 residues. CDR1 and CDR2 from the germline V gene are MNHEY and SVGAGI. The V gene lost 1 base and the J gene lost 1 base, with 17 bases spanning the gap. The CDR3 reads CASSYFLTGDWSYEQYF. In DNA form, the CDR3 reads TGTGCCAGCAGTTACTTCTTGACGGGGGACTGGTCCTACGAGCAGTACTTC.

This chain links TRBV19 with TRBJ2-2, with TRBD2 as a possible D gene (6 bases). The germline V and J ends were trimmed by 10 bases and 3 bases, with 18 bases remaining between them. Germline-derived CDR1 and CDR2 are LNHDA and SQIVND (reference sequence). CDR3 length equals 15 residues. The CDR3 nucleotides read TGTGCCACCCGGGGATACGGGAGTGACACCGGGGAGCTGTTTTTT. This translates into CATRGYGSDTGELFF.

The chain employs TRBV3-1 and TRBJ2-7; a possible D gene is TRBD2 (5 bases). This CDR3 comprises 14 residues. The ends were cut back, 5 bases at V and 3 bases at J, with 14 bases in the middle. The V gene's germline CDR1 is LGHDT and CDR2 YNNKEL (reference sequence). CDR3 DNA sequence: TGTGCCAGCAGCAGACGGGGAGCATACTACGAGCAGTACTTC. Encoded protein: CASSRRGAYYEQYF.

This clonotype appeared once. The chain employs TRBV7-2 and TRBJ2-7; 8 bases fit TRBD2. This CDR3 has 15 amino acids. J was trimmed by 5 bases and V by 2 bases; bases with no gene match: 8. Per germline, CDR1 SGHTA and CDR2 FQGNSA. CDR3 loop: CASSLFTSGENEQYF. The CDR3 DNA is TGTGCCAGCAGCTTATTCACTAGCGGAGAGAACGAGCAGTACTTC.